This T cell receptor beta chain was found in a study of vaccination and CD4 T cells after COVID-19. Study-level information: Convalescent patients were SARS-CoV-2 positive by nasal swab PCR; several mild, one severe. Study-wide findings and caveats: Spike mono-reactivity applied to 304 of 307 vaccine-specific clones detected in convalescent patients.

This clonotype was seen a few times. The antigen remains unidentified. The Oncomine TCR Beta short-read assay was applied to DNA of cultured CD4+ T cells. MiXCR, run by TCRdb on the PCR reads, gives a single entry per CDR3 protein. The sample holds some 15,000 distinct CDR3 sequences, 35% seen once. V shed 1 base and J shed 3 bases, with 12 bases lying between them. The germline V gene has CDR1 SGHTA and CDR2 FQGNSA. The CDR3 length is 15 residues. The sample's treatment: approximately 9-day PBMC culture with coronavirus spike peptide pools or control peptides (ViraFEST assay). This clonotype originated in a human donor with COVID-19. The sample consisted of cultured CD4+ T cells from blood. The genes are TRBV7-2 and TRBJ1-1; D possibly corresponds to TRBD1 (5 bases). CDR3 coding DNA: TGTGCCAGCAGCTTAGACAGGAATTCGGACACTGAAGCTTTCTTT. It is translated as CASSLDRNSDTEAFF.